The text below deals with one TCR beta chain. Its antigen is not identified. As to time point: baseline, week 1 (first vaccination visit). Treatment defined: pre-vaccination baseline after standard-of-care therapy. Donors' newly diagnosed IDH1-mutant WHO grade 3 or 4 astrocytomas lacked nuclear ATRX. The sample comes from a study of a mutant IDH1 vaccine in newly diagnosed glioma. Study as a whole: Patients got radiotherapy, temozolomide, or both beforehand, and most got both. Findings and caveats of the study: Around 92% of patients showed vaccine-induced immune responses across multiple MHC alleles.

Looked up from germline, CDR1 is SEHNR and CDR2 is FQNEAQ (reference sequence). Trimming left V 4 bases short and J 5 bases short, with 11 bases between. This CDR3 has 13 amino acids. The assay was immunoSEQ multiplex PCR, and TCRdb's table has in-frame clones only and misses some. Of around 59,000 clones listed, 91% are singletons. The specimen was PBMCs, collected from a glioma patient treated with radiotherapy, temozolomide or both. This sequence joins TRBV7-9 and TRBJ2-5, with TRBD2 as a possible D gene (6 bases). This TCR came from a man aged 50 or older with glioma. This chain's CDR3 is CASSSRLDETQYF. The CDR3 nucleotides read TGTGCCAGCAGCTCAAGACTAGACGAGACCCAGTACTTC.